This T cell receptor (beta chain) was recorded in a study of OX40 agonist ivuxolimab in advanced cancers. Study details: In three patients, partial responses were observed, one with hepatocellular carcinoma and two with cutaneous melanoma.

Whole-study results and caveats: Averaged across samples, CD8+ T cells carried more expanded clones than CD4+ did. Clonal expansion from baseline to week 6 occurred in both CD4+ and CD8+ T cells.

Points on this clone: Its antigen is as yet unknown.

The investigators sampled blood at baseline, at cycle 4 day 1, and at cycle 7 day 1. Libraries were prepared by immunoSEQ multiplex PCR; TCRdb keeps only in-frame clonotypes and omits some of them. Of about 90,000 clones in the sample, approximately 91% were seen once. Source: CD4+ or CD8+ T cells sorted from blood, taken in a trial of the OX40 agonist ivuxolimab. This sequence originates from an adult with an advanced solid tumor such as melanoma, head and neck, liver or kidney cancer.

For the CDR3, the DNA is TGTGCCAGCAGCTTTGTAGCGGGCACAGATACGCAGTATTTT. It yields the protein CASSFVAGTDTQYF. The chain joins TRBV7-9 to TRBJ2-3; a possible D gene is TRBD2 (6 bases). Trimming stripped 3 bases from V and 1 base from J, with 8 bases between. Germline V lookup: CDR1 SEHNR, CDR2 FQNEAQ (reference sequence). The CDR3 has 14 residues.